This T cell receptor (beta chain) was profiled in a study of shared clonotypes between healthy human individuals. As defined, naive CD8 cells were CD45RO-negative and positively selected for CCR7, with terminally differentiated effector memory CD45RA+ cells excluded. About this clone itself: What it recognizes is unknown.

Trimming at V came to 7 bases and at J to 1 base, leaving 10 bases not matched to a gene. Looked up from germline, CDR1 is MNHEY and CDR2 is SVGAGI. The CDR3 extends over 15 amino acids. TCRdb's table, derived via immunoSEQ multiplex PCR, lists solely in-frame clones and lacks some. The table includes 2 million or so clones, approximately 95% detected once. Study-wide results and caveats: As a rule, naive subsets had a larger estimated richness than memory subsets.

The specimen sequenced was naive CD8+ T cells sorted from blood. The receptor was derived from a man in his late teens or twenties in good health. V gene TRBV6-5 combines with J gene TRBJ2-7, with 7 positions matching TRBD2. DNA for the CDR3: TGTGCCAGCACTTGGGAGGGAATTTCATCCTACGAGCAGTACTTC. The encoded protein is CASTWEGISSYEQYF.